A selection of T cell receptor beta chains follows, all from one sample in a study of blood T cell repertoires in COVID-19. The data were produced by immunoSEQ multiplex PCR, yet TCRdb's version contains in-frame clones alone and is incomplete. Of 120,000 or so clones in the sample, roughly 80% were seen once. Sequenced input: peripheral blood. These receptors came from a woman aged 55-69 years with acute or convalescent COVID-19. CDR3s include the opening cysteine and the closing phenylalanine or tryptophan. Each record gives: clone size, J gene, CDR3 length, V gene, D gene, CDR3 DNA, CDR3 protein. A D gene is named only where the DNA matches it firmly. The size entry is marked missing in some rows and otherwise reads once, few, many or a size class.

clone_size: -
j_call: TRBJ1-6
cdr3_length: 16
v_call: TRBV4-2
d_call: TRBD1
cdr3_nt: TGTGCCAGCAGCCGGTTGGTGAGGACAGGGAACTCACCCCTCCACTTT
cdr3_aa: CASSRLVRTGNSPLHF

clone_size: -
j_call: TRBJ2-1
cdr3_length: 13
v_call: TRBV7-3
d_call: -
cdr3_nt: TGTGCCAGCAGCTTAAATTCTTACAATGAGCAGTTCTTC
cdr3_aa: CASSLNSYNEQFF

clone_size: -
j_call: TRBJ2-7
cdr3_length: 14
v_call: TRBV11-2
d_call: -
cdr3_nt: TGTGCCAGCAGGTTGAGGCGAGTAGACTACGAGCAGTACTTC
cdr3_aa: CASRLRRVDYEQYF

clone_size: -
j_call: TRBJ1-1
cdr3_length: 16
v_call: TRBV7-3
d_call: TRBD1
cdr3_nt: TGTGCCAGCAGCTTAGGGACAGGGGGCTCGGGGACTGAAGCTTTCTTT
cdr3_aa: CASSLGTGGSGTEAFF

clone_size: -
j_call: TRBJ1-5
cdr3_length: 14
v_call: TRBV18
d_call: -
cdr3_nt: TGTGCCAGCTCTGAGCTGCCTAGCAATCAGCCCCAGCATTTT
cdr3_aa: CASSELPSNQPQHF

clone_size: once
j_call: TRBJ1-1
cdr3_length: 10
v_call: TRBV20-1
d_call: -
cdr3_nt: TGCAGTGCTAGCCGAGTTGTCGCTTTCTTT
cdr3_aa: CSASRVVAFF

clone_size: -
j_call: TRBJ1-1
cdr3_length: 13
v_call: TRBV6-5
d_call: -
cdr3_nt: TGTGCCAGCTTCCGGGAGGCTCGGCTAGTAGCTTTCTTT
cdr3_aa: CASFREARLVAFF

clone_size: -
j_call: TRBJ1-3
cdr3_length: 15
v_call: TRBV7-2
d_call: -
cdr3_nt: TGTGCCAGCAGCTCTCGACTGCTCTCTGGAAACACCATATATTTT
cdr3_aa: CASSSRLLSGNTIYF

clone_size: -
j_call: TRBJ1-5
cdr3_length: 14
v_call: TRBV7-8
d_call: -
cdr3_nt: TGTGCCAGCAGCTTAAGGGACACCCTCAAACCCCAGCATTTT
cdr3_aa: CASSLRDTLKPQHF

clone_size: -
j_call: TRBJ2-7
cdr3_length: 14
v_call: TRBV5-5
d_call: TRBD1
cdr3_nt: TGTGCCAGCAGCTTAACCGGGACAGGGTACGAGCAGTACTTC
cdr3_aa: CASSLTGTGYEQYF

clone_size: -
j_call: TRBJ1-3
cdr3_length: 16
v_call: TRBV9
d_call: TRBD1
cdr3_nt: TGTGCCAGCAGCGTAGCAGGGCAGGGGGCTGGAAACACCATATATTTT
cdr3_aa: CASSVAGQGAGNTIYF

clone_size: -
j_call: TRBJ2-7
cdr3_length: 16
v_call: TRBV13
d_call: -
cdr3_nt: TGTGCCAGCAGCTTAGAACCCAGGGGTGTTATCTACGAGCAGTACTTC
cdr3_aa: CASSLEPRGVIYEQYF

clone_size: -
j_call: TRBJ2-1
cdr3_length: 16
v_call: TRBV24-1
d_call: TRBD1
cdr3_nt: TGTGCCACCAGTGATTGGGTTCCGGACAGGCTCCATGAGCAGTTCTTC
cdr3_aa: CATSDWVPDRLHEQFF

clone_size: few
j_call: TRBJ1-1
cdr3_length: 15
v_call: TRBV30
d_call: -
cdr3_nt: TGTGCCTGGGGCTACTGGCCGGGGGAGAACACTGAAGCTTTCTTT
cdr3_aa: CAWGYWPGENTEAFF

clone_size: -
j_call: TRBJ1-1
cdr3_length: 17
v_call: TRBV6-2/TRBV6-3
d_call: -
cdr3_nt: TGTGCCAGCAGTTACTCGACCCGGGCAGGGAGGTTGACTGAAGCTTTCTTT
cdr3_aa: CASSYSTRAGRLTEAFF

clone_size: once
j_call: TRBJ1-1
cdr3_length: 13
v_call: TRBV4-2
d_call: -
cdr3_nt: TGTGCCAGCAGTCCCTCCGCCCAGGGTGAAGCTTTCTTT
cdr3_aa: CASSPSAQGEAFF

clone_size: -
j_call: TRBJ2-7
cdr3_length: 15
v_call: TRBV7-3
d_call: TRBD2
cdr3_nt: TGTGCCAGCAGCTTAAACGCCGGGGGGGCCTACGAGCAGTACTTC
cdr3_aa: CASSLNAGGAYEQYF